This TCR beta chain was identified in a study of radiation and T cells in renal cell carcinoma. General study findings and limits: Baseline intratumoral clonotype presence is unknown without pretreatment biopsies.

In regard to this clone: Its antigen is not known.

CDR1 and CDR2 (germline): SEHNR, FQNEAQ (reference sequence). Germline trimming cut 5 bases from V and 10 bases from J; bases unmatched to any gene: 10. CDR3 length: 15 amino acids. Clones were sequenced by immunoSEQ multiplex PCR, and TCRdb holds only the in-frame ones, with some missing. The table includes approximately 86,000 clones, just under 85% detected once. Documented time point: blood 4 weeks post-SBRT, at nephrectomy. Specified treatment: 15 Gy SBRT to primary tumor, nephrectomy 4 weeks later. This receptor was identified in a man over 45 with renal cell carcinoma. The chain joins TRBV7-9 to TRBJ1-4; 10 nucleotides line up with TRBD1. Sequencing used blood, obtained from a patient whose treatment included radiotherapy and nephrectomy. CDR3 protein: CASSVLGQGIGKLFF. The CDR3 DNA follows: TGTGCCAGCAGCGTCCTGGGACAGGGGATCGGAAAACTGTTTTTT. Variable domain in full (rest from reference TRBV7-9 and TRBJ1-4): DTGVSQNPRHKITKRGQNVTFRCDPISEHNRLYWYRQTLGQGPEFLTYFQNEAQLEKSRLLSDRFSAERPKGSFSTLEIQRTEQGDSAMYLCASSVLGQGIGKLFFGSGTQLSVL.